The 8 T cell receptor beta chains reported below all come from one sample, sequenced in a study of blood T cell repertoires in COVID-19. Clones were read by immunoSEQ multiplex PCR, and TCRdb kept only the in-frame ones, dropping some. The data show 150,000 to 190,000 clones, approximately 90% seen once. Sequenced sample: peripheral blood. These receptors all come from a woman between 70 and 85 years old with acute or convalescent COVID-19.

V usage is TRBV5-1 and J usage is TRBJ1-4, with a weak D call TRBD1 (5 bases). There are 14 residues in the CDR3. Per the germline V gene, CDR1 is SGHRS and CDR2 is YFSETQ. Trimming shortened V by 1 base and J by 5 bases, and 9 bases separated the two germline ends. The CDR3 DNA sequence: TGCGCCAGCAGCTTGAAGGCAGGGAATGAAAAACTGTTTTTT. It specifies CASSLKAGNEKLFF.

V is TRBV19 and J is TRBJ1-1, with 8 bases aligning to TRBD1. Per the germline V gene, CDR1 is LNHDA and CDR2 is SQIVND (reference sequence). Trimming removed 9 bases from V and 3 bases from J; junction bases left unmatched: 0. There are 11 residues in the CDR3. The CDR3 reads CARDRDTEAFF. The CDR3, as DNA: TGTGCCAGGGACAGGGACACTGAAGCTTTCTTT.

This clone was counted between two and nine times. The rearrangement links TRBV27 to TRBJ1-3; the D is unclear. Per germline, CDR1 MNHEY and CDR2 SMNVEV (reference sequence). V gave up 6 bases and J gave up 0 bases, with 6 bases separating them. CDR3 length: 13 amino acids. The DNA of the CDR3 is TGTGCCAGCAGGACATTCTCTGGAAACACCATATATTTT. Residues: CASRTFSGNTIYF.

Here the CDR3 reads CASSLVSVGNSPLHF. As DNA, the CDR3 is TGTGCCAGCAGCTTAGTGTCTGTGGGCAATTCACCCCTCCACTTT. The chain links TRBV7-2 to TRBJ1-6; no clear D gene. Germline V gene sequence: CDR1 SGHTA, CDR2 FQGNSA. The CDR3 loop spans 15 amino acids. V gave up 1 base and J gave up 7 bases, with 11 bases separating them.

The V and J genes are TRBV12-3 or TRBV12-4 and TRBJ1-2, with a weak D call TRBD1 (5 bases). This CDR3 has 12 amino acids. The V gene lost 3 bases and the J gene lost 4 bases, with 6 bases spanning the gap. CDR3 sequence: CASSFQGYGYTF. CDR3 coding DNA: TGTGCCAGCAGTTTTCAGGGCTATGGCTACACCTTC.

The chain combines TRBV7-2 with TRBJ1-2; a possible D gene is TRBD1 (5 bases). The germline V gene has CDR1 SGHTA and CDR2 FQGNSA. V lost 2 bases and J 4 bases, leaving 11 bases between the germline ends. This CDR3 contains 14 residues. For the CDR3, the DNA is TGTGCCAGCAGCTTATCTCAGGGCACCTATGGCTACACCTTC. This codes for CASSLSQGTYGYTF.

The gene calls are TRBV18 and TRBJ1-2; 10 positions agree with TRBD1. Looked up from germline, CDR1 is KGHSH and CDR2 is LQKENI. The CDR3 is made up of 16 amino acids. V lost 1 base and J lost 4; bases outside the gene matches: 6. The CDR3 DNA follows: TGTGCCAGCTCACCACAGAAGGGACAGGGGTCCTATGGCTACACCTTC. It yields the protein CASSPQKGQGSYGYTF.

The rearrangement links TRBV11-2 to TRBJ1-2, with D unclear. The length of the CDR3 is 12 residues. V was trimmed by 0 bases and J by 7 bases, leaving 6 bases between them. The germline V gene encodes CDR1 SGHAT and CDR2 FQNNGV. The CDR3 sequence is CASSLDSFGYTF. CDR3 sequence (DNA): TGTGCCAGCAGCTTAGATTCCTTTGGCTACACCTTC.